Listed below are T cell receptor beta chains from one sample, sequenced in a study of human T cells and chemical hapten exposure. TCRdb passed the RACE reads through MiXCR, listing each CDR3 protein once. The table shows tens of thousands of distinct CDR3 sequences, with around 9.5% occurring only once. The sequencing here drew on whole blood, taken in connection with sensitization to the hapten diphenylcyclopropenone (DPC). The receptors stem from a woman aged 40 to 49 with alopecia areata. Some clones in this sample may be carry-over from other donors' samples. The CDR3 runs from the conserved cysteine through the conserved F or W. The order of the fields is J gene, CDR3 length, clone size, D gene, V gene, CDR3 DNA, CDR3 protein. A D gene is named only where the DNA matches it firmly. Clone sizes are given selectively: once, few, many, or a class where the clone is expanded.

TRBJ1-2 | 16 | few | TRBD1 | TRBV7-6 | TGTGCCAGCAGCCCTCGGAGAGCCAGGGGGCGATATGGCTACACCTTC | CASSPRRARGRYGYTF
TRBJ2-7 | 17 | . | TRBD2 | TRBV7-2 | TGTGCCAGCAGCCTTTTCGGGAGCGGGGCCTCCTCCTACGAGCAGTACTTC | CASSLFGSGASSYEQYF
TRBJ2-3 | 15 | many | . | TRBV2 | TGTGCCAGCATAGGGTCAAGGGACTGGACAGATACGCAGTATTTT | CASIGSRDWTDTQYF
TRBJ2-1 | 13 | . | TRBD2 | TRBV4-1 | TGCGCCAGCAGCCCCCCGCTAGCGGTTGAGCAGTTCTTC | CASSPPLAVEQFF
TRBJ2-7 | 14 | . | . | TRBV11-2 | TGTGCCAGCAGCTTAGAGAGAGTCCTCTACGAGCAGTACTTC | CASSLERVLYEQYF
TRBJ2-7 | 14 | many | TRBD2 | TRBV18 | TGTGCCAGCTCACCACTAGCGGGGGCCTACGAGCAGTACTTC | CASSPLAGAYEQYF
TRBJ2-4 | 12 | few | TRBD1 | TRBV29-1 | TGCAGCGTTTCCGACAGGGAAAACATTCAGTACTTC | CSVSDRENIQYF
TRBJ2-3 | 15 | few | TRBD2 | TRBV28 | TGTGCCAGCAGACTAGCGGGGGGGCCCCCAGATACGCAGTATTTT | CASRLAGGPPDTQYF
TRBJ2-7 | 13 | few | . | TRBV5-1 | TGCGCCAGCAGGAGGGGGGGCCTCGACGAGCAGTACTTC | CASRRGGLDEQYF
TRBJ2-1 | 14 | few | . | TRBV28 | TGTGCCAGCAGCCCACCCACGGGCCATGGTGAGCAGTTCTTC | CASSPPTGHGEQFF
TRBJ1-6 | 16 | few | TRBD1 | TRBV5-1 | TGCGCCAGCAGCTTGGCCACAGGGGGCTGGGATTCACCCCTCCACTTT | CASSLATGGWDSPLHF
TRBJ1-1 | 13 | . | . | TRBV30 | TGTGCCTGGATTCGCGGTTGGCGCACTGAAGCTTTCTTT | CAWIRGWRTEAFF
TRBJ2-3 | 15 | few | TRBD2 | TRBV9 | TGTGCCAGCAGTTCAATAGCGGGGAGAACAGATACGCAGTATTTT | CASSSIAGRTDTQYF
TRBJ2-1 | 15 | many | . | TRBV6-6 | TGTGCCAGCAGTTACATGGGCGGGGGCAACAATGAGCAGTTCTTC | CASSYMGGGNNEQFF
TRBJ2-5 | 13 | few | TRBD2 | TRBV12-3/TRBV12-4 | TGTGCCAGCGGTACTAGCGGACAAGAGACCCAGTACTTC | CASGTSGQETQYF
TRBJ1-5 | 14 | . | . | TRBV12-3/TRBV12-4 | TGTGCCAGCAGTACCCACGGGACGGATCAGCCCCAGCATTTT | CASSTHGTDQPQHF
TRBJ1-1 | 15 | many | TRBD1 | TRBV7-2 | TGTGCCAGCAGCTTAGTATGGACAGGGAAAGGAGGAGCTTTCTTT | CASSLVWTGKGGAFF
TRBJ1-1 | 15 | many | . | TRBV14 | TGTGCCAGCAGCCAAGATCTTGGACTGAACACTGAAGCTTTCTTT | CASSQDLGLNTEAFF
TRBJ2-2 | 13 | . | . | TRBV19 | TGTGCCCAGGGACCTTCGAACACCGGGGAGCTGTTTTTT | CAQGPSNTGELFF
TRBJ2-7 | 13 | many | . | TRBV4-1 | TGCGCCAGCAGCCAGGTTCCATCCTACGAGCAGTACTTC | CASSQVPSYEQYF
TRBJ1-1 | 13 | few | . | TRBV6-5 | TGTGCCAGCACCGGAACAGCGGTCACTGAAGCTTTCTTT | CASTGTAVTEAFF
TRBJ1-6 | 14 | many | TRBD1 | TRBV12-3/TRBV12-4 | TGTGCCAGCAGTCCCGGGGGACAGGATTCACCCCTCCACTTT | CASSPGGQDSPLHF
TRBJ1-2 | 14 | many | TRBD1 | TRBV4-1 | TGCGCCAGCAGCTCGTCCGGGACAGGGAAAGGCTACACCTTC | CASSSSGTGKGYTF
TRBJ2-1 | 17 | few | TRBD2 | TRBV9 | TGTGCCAGCAGCGAAGCGGGGCTGGCTCTCTCCTACAATGAGCAGTTCTTC | CASSEAGLALSYNEQFF
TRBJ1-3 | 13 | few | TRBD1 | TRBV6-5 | TGTGCCAGTGGGCAGGGGGGGGGAAACACCATATATTTT | CASGQGGGNTIYF
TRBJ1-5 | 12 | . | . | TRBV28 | TGTGCCAGCAAGGAGAGCAATCAGCCCCAGCATTTT | CASKESNQPQHF
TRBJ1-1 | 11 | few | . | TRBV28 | TGTGCCAGCAGACTACGGACAGAAGCTTTCTTT | CASRLRTEAFF
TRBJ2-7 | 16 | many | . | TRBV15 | TGTGCCACCAGCAGAGTTGCGACAGCGAGCTCCTACGAGCAGTACTTC | CATSRVATASSYEQYF
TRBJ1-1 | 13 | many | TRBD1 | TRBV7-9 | TGTGCCAGCAGCCGACAGGGAGGCACTGAAGCTTTCTTT | CASSRQGGTEAFF
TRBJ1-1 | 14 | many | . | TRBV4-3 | TGCGCCAGCAGCTTTACACCCCTGAACACTGAAGCTTTCTTT | CASSFTPLNTEAFF
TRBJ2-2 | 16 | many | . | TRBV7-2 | TGTGCCAGCAGCTTCGAGGCCTGGGGCGGCACCGGGGAGCTGTTTTTT | CASSFEAWGGTGELFF
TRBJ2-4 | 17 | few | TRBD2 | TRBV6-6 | TGTGCCAGCAGTTACTCGAGTAGCGGGACAGCCAAAAACATTCAGTACTTC | CASSYSSSGTAKNIQYF
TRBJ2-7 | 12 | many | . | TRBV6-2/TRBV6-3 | TGTGCCAGCAGTTACTCGTGGGGCGAGCAGTACTTC | CASSYSWGEQYF
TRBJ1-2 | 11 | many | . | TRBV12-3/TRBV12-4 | TGTGCCAGCAGTGGTTGGCGGAGGCTCACCTTC | CASSGWRRLTF
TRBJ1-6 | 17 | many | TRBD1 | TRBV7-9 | TGTGCCAGCAGCGAGGGGGACAGGAGCTCCTATAATTCACCCCTCCACTTT | CASSEGDRSSYNSPLHF
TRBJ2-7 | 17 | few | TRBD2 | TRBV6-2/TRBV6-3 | TGTGCCAGCAGTTACAAGGACATAGCGGGGGCCACCTACGAGCAGTACTTC | CASSYKDIAGATYEQYF
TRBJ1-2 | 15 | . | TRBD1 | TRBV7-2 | TGTGCCAGCAGCCCCCAAGGACAGGGGGCGCGCGGCTACACCTTC | CASSPQGQGARGYTF
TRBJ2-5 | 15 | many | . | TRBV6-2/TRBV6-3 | TGTGCCAGCAGTTACCTGGGACAACCGGCCGAGACCCAGTACTTC | CASSYLGQPAETQYF
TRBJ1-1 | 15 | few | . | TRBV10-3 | TGTGCCATCAGTGAGGGGGCGGACATGAACACTGAAGCTTTCTTT | CAISEGADMNTEAFF
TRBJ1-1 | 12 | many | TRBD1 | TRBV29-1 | TGCAGCGTTTTACAGGGGGCGACTGAAGCTTTCTTT | CSVLQGATEAFF
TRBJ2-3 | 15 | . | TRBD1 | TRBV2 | TGTGCCAGCTGGGAGGGACAGGGAGGGCCAGATACGCAGTATTTT | CASWEGQGGPDTQYF
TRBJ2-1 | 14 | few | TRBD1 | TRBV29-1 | TGCAGCGCCGGGACAGATATCACCTACAATGAGCAGTTCTTC | CSAGTDITYNEQFF
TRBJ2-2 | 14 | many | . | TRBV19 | TGTGCCAGTAGACAGGTTCCGAACACCGGGGAGCTGTTTTTT | CASRQVPNTGELFF